This paragraph covers one T cell receptor (beta chain) sequence. The count of this clone is one. The clone's antigen remains unknown. Per-base qualities were not stored, and no clone one base away is much larger. Library generation was performed with the immunoSEQ multiplex PCR assay. As for the original processing: A statistical classification framework was built to diagnose cytomegalovirus status from the catalog of TCR beta chain sequences. TCRdb stores this immuneACCESS table with in-frame sequences only. Part of the clones is absent; in the studies checked, under half of the shortfall reflects unresolved V genes, and no reason is known for the rest. Clonal size and the V and J genes are those of that table, whereas D and trimming came from the DNA. The sample has 180,000 or so clones on record, more than 75% of them singletons. 6% to 8.5% of the sample goes to the ten largest clones. This entry comes from a study of cytomegalovirus exposure and HLA in healthy donors (dated by TCRdb to 2016 to 2017). Background on the whole study: The 666 repertoires of the first cohort and the approximately 110 validation repertoires were produced on the same platform, according to a later analysis. The study combined high-throughput TCR immunosequencing, statistical association of individual TCRs with disease status, and machine learning to predict cytomegalovirus infection status. The aim of the study was to test whether cataloging public T cell receptors could identify signatures of past pathogen exposure. Along with the roughly 670-subject first cohort, a separate validation cohort of over 90 different subjects was used. The study at large found these results: Most TCR sequences were observed very rarely across donors, whereas some public TCRs were present in many individuals. All 130 or so repertoires were used to score co-occurrence in the validation cohort in a later analysis, because that analysis had no HLA typing for the cohort. A few of the identified cytomegalovirus-associated TCR beta chains were confirmed in vitro to be specific for cytomegalovirus antigens. The authors suggested that the approach could potentially be generalized to other disease states and immunological phenotypes. Of the cluster scores, roughly 95% were above 0 in a later analysis, which found that TCRs clustered in the first cohort also tended to co-occur in the 95 to 150 validation repertoires. In both the original and validation cohorts, the classifier was reported to diagnose cytomegalovirus status with high specificity and sensitivity. A total of fewer than 200 TCR beta chains were listed by the study as associated with cytomegalovirus.

From cysteine to phenylalanine, the CDR3 is 15 amino acids long. Only the CDR3 DNA stays, 45 bases, in frame from base 1. CDR1 and CDR2, per the germline V gene, are SGHDT and YYEEEE. Trimming costs V 3 bases and J 0 bases, and their ends lie 11 bases apart. Donors formed part of the validation cohort, which comprised 120 subjects and was distinct from the first cohort of some 700 subjects. The sequencing input was PBMCs. This sequence uses TRBV5-6 and TRBJ2-3, with no D gene named confidently. The sequence was collected from a man aged 30 to 45 in good health and CMV-seropositive. The encoded CDR3 is CASSSYAPSTDTQYF. The DNA sequence is given as TGTGCCAGCAGCTCTTACGCTCCTAGCACAGATACGCAGTATTTT. Reference TRBV5-6 and TRBJ2-3 proteins supply the regions before and after the CDR3; the full variable domain is: DAGVTQSPTHLIKTRGQQVTLRCSPKSGHDTVSWYQQALGQGPQFIFQYYEEEERQRGNFPDRFSGHQFPNYSSELNVNALLLGDSALYLCASSSYAPSTDTQYFGPGTRLTVL.